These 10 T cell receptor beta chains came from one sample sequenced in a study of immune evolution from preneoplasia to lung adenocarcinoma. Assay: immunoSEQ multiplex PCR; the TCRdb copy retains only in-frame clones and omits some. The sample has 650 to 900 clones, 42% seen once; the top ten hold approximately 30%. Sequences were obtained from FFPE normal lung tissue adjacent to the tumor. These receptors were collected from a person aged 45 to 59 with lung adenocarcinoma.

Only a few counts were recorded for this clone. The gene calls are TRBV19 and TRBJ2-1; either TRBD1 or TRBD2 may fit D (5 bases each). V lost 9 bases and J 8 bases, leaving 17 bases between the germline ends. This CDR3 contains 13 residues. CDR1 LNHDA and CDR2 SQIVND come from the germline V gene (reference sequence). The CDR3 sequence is CASKTQGRDEQFF. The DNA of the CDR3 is TGTGCCAGCAAAACCCAGGGACGGGATGAGCAGTTCTTC.

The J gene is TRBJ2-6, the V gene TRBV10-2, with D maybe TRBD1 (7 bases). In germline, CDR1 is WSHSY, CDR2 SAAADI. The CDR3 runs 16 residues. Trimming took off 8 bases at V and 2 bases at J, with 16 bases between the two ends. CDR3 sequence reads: CASQGQGGAGANVLTF. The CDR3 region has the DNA TGCGCCAGCCAGGGGCAGGGGGGCGCTGGGGCCAACGTCCTGACTTTC.

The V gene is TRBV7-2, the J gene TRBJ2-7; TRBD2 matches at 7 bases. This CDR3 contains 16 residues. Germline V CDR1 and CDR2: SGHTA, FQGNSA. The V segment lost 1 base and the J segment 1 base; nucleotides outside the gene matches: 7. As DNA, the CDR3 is TGTGCCAGCAGCTTAGAGGCTAGCGGATATTCCTACGAGCAGTACTTC. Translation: CASSLEASGYSYEQYF.

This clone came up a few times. The CDR3 DNA reads TGTGCCAGCAGTCAAGGGGTCGGAGGCGGGAGGGCCCCTTACAATGAGCAGTTCTTC. The encoded protein is CASSQGVGGGRAPYNEQFF. The genes are TRBV28 and TRBJ2-1; 9 bases agree with TRBD2. This CDR3 region has 19 residues. CDR1 is MDHEN, CDR2 SYDVKM, per germline. V dropped 5 bases and J dropped 4; count of bases not matched to a gene: 18. The complete variable domain, with remaining parts taken from reference TRBV28 and TRBJ2-1, reads DVKVTQSSRYLVKRTGEKVFLECVQDMDHENMFWYRQDPGLGLRLIYFSYDVKMKEKGDIPEGYSVSREKKERFSLILESASTNQTSMYLCASSQGVGGGRAPYNEQFFGPGTRLTVL.

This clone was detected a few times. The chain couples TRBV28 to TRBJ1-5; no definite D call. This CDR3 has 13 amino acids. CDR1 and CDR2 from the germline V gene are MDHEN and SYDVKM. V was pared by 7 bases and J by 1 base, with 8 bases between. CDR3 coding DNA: TGTGCCAGCACTGAAAGCAGCAATCAGCCCCAGCATTTT. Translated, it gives CASTESSNQPQHF.

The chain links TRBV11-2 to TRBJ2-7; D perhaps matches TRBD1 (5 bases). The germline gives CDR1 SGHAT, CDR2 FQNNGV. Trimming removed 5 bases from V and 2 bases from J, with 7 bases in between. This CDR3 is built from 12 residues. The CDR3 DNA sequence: TGTGCCAGCAGCCTGACAGCCTACGAGCAGTACTTC. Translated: CASSLTAYEQYF.

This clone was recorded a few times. The CDR3 nucleotides read TGTGCCAGCAGCCCGAGTGGAGGGACCACCGGGGAGCTGTTTTTT. This codes for CASSPSGGTTGELFF. The chain employs TRBV7-9 and TRBJ2-2; tentatively, D is TRBD2 (6 bases). Between the trimmed V and J ends, which lost 5 bases and 4 bases, there was a span of 14 bases. The CDR3 is 15 amino acids. The germline gives CDR1 SEHNR, CDR2 FQNEAQ (reference sequence).

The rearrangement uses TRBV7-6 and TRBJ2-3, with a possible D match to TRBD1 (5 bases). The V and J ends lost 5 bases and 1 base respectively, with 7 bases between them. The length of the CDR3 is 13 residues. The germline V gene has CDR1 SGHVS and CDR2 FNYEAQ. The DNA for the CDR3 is TGTGCCAGCAGCCAAGGGGGCACAGATACGCAGTATTTT. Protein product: CASSQGGTDTQYF.

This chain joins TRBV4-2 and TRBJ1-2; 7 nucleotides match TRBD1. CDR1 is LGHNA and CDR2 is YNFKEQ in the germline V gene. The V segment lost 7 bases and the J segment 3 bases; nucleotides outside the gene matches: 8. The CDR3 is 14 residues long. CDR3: CASKVSTGDYGYTF. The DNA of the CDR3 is TGTGCCAGCAAAGTATCAACAGGGGACTATGGCTACACCTTC.

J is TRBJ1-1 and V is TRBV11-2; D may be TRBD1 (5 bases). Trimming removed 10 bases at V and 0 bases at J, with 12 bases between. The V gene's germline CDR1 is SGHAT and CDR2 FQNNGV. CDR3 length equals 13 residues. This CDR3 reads CATGLGLNTEAFF. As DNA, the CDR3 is TGTGCCACCGGATTGGGGCTGAACACTGAAGCTTTCTTT.